This T cell receptor beta chain came from a study of blood T cell repertoires in COVID-19. The CDR3 loop spans 14 amino acids. Trimming removed 6 bases from V and 3 bases from J, with 12 bases in between. Germline V gene sequence: CDR1 SGHTA, CDR2 FQGNSA. Using immunoSEQ multiplex PCR, the repertoire was profiled, and TCRdb retains in-frame clones only, with some absent. There are approximately 330,000 clones in the sample; 85% to 90% occur only once, and roughly a tenth lies in the top ten. Cohort 3 recovered donors had two negative PCRs, clearance, or symptom resolution. The receptor's source is a woman in her twenties or thirties who had recovered from COVID-19. The sample comprised PBMCs or T cells enriched from blood (not recorded which). The V gene is TRBV7-2, the J gene TRBJ1-5; D may be TRBD1 (6 bases). The DNA of the CDR3 is TGTGCCAGCAGTTTGGACAGTCTCAATCAGCCCCAGCATTTT. Encoded protein: CASSLDSLNQPQHF.